This TCR beta chain emerged from a study of identical twins. This CDR3 spans 16 amino acids. General study findings and limits: The models systematically underestimated how much out-of-frame TCR alpha was shared in monozygotic twins. Insertions were fewer in abundant cord blood beta clonotypes, whereas memory repertoires showed none of this pattern.

Template switching created a universal primer site, and the cDNA included unique molecular identifiers. TCRdb used MiXCR to reprocess the 5' RACE reads, holding one entry per CDR3 protein. Counted here are around 1.7 million distinct CDR3 sequences, around a third occurring once; the ten biggest clones make up more than 0.25%. To note about this clonotype: No antigen is known for it. One end of the junction is discordant with germline, which a read error may explain.

This TCR derives from a newborn girl in good health. The chain uses TRBV12-3 or TRBV12-4 and TRBJ2-3, with TRBD1 matching over 7 bases. The sequencing sample was made of cord blood. CDR3 sequence reads: CASSFQTGFRTDTEYF. CDR3 nucleotide sequence: TGTGCCAGCAGTTTCCAGACAGGGTTTAGAACAGATACGGAGTATTTT.